The rows below give T cell receptor beta chains drawn from one sample of a study of T-cell memory formation after mild COVID-19. TCRdb reanalysed the 5' RACE reads using MiXCR and keeps one entry per CDR3 protein. Found here are more than 110,000 distinct CDR3 sequences, around 14% of them singletons; the top ten hold about 27%. Sequencing used PBMCs or a T cell subset sorted from them (not recorded which). The source of these receptors is an adult woman who had mild COVID-19 (a few samples of this study predate the infection). Cell type and time point are not known. Each CDR3 is given with its conserved first and last residue. The order of the fields is V gene, J gene, D gene, clone size, CDR3 protein, CDR3 DNA. D genes are given only for firm matches. The listing skips clone size in some rows; elsewhere it reads once, few, many or a size class.

V: TRBV9
J: TRBJ2-1
D: TRBD2
size: few
CDR3: CASSSGSSEQFF
DNA: TGTGCCAGCAGTAGCGGGAGTAGTGAGCAGTTCTTC

V: TRBV4-3
J: TRBJ2-7
D: TRBD2
size: few
CDR3: CASSQREGLIYEQYF
DNA: TGCGCCAGCAGCCAGCGGGAGGGCCTCATATACGAGCAGTACTTC

V: TRBV29-1
J: TRBJ2-1
D: TRBD1
size: few
CDR3: CSVFGQGGNEQFF
DNA: TGCAGCGTATTCGGACAGGGGGGCAATGAGCAGTTCTTC

V: TRBV5-5
J: TRBJ2-7
D: NA
size: NA
CDR3: CASSLAGREGYEQYF
DNA: TGTGCCAGCAGCTTGGCCGGAAGGGAAGGCTACGAGCAGTACTTC

V: TRBV5-1
J: TRBJ1-5
D: TRBD1
size: few
CDR3: CASSLAGTGGNQPQHF
DNA: TGCGCCAGCAGCCTGGCCGGGACAGGGGGCAATCAGCCCCAGCATTTT

V: TRBV20-1
J: TRBJ2-1
D: TRBD2
size: many
CDR3: CSARVGRDYNEQFF
DNA: TGCAGTGCTAGAGTGGGGAGGGACTACAATGAGCAGTTCTTC

V: TRBV18
J: TRBJ2-2
D: NA
size: few
CDR3: CASSPYQSGTGELFF
DNA: TGTGCCAGCTCACCCTACCAGAGCGGGACCGGGGAGCTGTTTTTT

V: TRBV7-8
J: TRBJ2-1
D: NA
size: few
CDR3: CASSLTTSYNEQFF
DNA: TGTGCCAGCAGCTTAACGACCTCCTACAATGAGCAGTTCTTC

V: TRBV11-2
J: TRBJ2-7
D: NA
size: few
CDR3: CASSPLTSSLSYEQYF
DNA: TGTGCCAGCAGCCCCCTTACTAGCTCCCTCTCCTACGAGCAGTACTTC

V: TRBV7-9
J: TRBJ1-4
D: NA
size: NA
CDR3: CASSLAGLREKLFF
DNA: TGTGCCAGCAGCTTAGCGGGGCTACGGGAAAAACTGTTTTTT

V: TRBV10-3
J: TRBJ2-5
D: NA
size: few
CDR3: CAISGLEGGLETQYF
DNA: TGTGCCATCAGTGGACTTGAGGGGGGGCTGGAGACCCAGTACTTC

V: TRBV4-1
J: TRBJ2-1
D: TRBD1
size: NA
CDR3: CASSQEGTGQGSYNEQFF
DNA: TGCGCCAGCAGCCAAGAAGGCACGGGACAGGGATCCTACAATGAGCAGTTCTTC

V: TRBV24-1
J: TRBJ2-2
D: NA
size: few
CDR3: CATSDIRDRLNTGELFF
DNA: TGTGCCACCAGTGATATCCGGGACCGTTTAAACACCGGGGAGCTGTTTTTT

V: TRBV7-2
J: TRBJ2-6
D: NA
size: NA
CDR3: CASSSLSGANVLTF
DNA: TGTGCCAGCAGCTCACTCTCTGGGGCCAACGTCCTGACTTTC

V: TRBV7-9
J: TRBJ1-4
D: NA
size: few
CDR3: CASSLIPTNEKLFF
DNA: TGTGCCAGCAGCTTAATCCCAACTAATGAAAAACTGTTTTTT

V: TRBV7-9
J: TRBJ2-7
D: NA
size: many
CDR3: CASSGGISYEQYF
DNA: TGTGCCAGCAGCGGGGGCATCTCCTACGAGCAGTACTTC

V: TRBV6-2/TRBV6-3
J: TRBJ2-3
D: TRBD2
size: few
CDR3: CASSYPLGTSGVTDTQYF
DNA: TGTGCCAGCAGTTACCCCTTAGGGACTAGCGGGGTCACAGATACGCAGTATTTT

V: TRBV7-9
J: TRBJ2-1
D: TRBD2
size: many
CDR3: CASSPRLAGGNEQFF
DNA: TGTGCCAGCAGCCCCCGACTAGCGGGGGGCAATGAGCAGTTCTTC

V: TRBV15
J: TRBJ2-3
D: TRBD2
size: NA
CDR3: CATSRDPPLAGMKDTQYF
DNA: TGTGCCACCAGCAGAGATCCACCCCTAGCGGGGATGAAAGATACGCAGTATTTT

V: TRBV18
J: TRBJ2-6
D: TRBD1
size: NA
CDR3: CASSADREPSGANVLTF
DNA: TGTGCCAGCTCTGCGGACAGGGAGCCCTCTGGGGCCAACGTCCTGACTTTC

V: TRBV9
J: TRBJ2-1
D: TRBD2
size: NA
CDR3: CASSETSGYNEQFF
DNA: TGTGCCAGCAGCGAGACTAGCGGCTACAATGAGCAGTTCTTC

V: TRBV4-3
J: TRBJ2-2
D: NA
size: many
CDR3: CASSLTSNTGELFF
DNA: TGCGCCAGCAGCCTAACTAGTAACACCGGGGAGCTGTTTTTT

V: TRBV5-1
J: TRBJ2-7
D: TRBD2
size: NA
CDR3: CASTNDAGGILREQYF
DNA: TGCGCCAGCACAAACGACGCGGGGGGCATTCTACGGGAGCAGTACTTC

V: TRBV7-8
J: TRBJ1-4
D: NA
size: NA
CDR3: CASSEGGGIGEKLFF
DNA: TGTGCCAGCAGCGAAGGAGGGGGGATTGGGGAAAAACTGTTTTTT

V: TRBV12-3/TRBV12-4
J: TRBJ2-6
D: TRBD2
size: few
CDR3: CASTGAGGGGANVLTF
DNA: TGTGCCAGCACCGGAGCGGGAGGTGGAGGGGCCAACGTCCTGACTTTC

V: TRBV20-1
J: TRBJ1-5
D: TRBD1
size: few
CDR3: CSVPGQGADQPQHF
DNA: TGCAGTGTTCCGGGACAGGGGGCTGATCAGCCCCAGCATTTT

V: TRBV5-1
J: TRBJ2-2
D: NA
size: NA
CDR3: CASTRHENTGELFF
DNA: TGCGCCAGCACCCGACACGAGAACACCGGGGAGCTGTTTTTT

V: TRBV11-2
J: TRBJ2-5
D: NA
size: few
CDR3: CASSLYETQYF
DNA: TGTGCCAGCAGCCTGTACGAGACCCAGTACTTC

V: TRBV4-3
J: TRBJ2-1
D: TRBD2
size: many
CDR3: CASSQESIAGDTYNEQFF
DNA: TGCGCCAGCAGCCAAGAATCGATAGCGGGAGACACCTACAATGAGCAGTTCTTC

V: TRBV7-9
J: TRBJ2-7
D: TRBD1
size: many
CDR3: CASSLVNRGVDEQYF
DNA: TGTGCCAGCAGCTTAGTGAACAGGGGTGTGGACGAGCAGTACTTC

V: TRBV6-2/TRBV6-3
J: TRBJ1-5
D: TRBD1
size: NA
CDR3: CASSTGTGYQPQHF
DNA: TGTGCCAGCAGTACCGGGACAGGATATCAGCCCCAGCATTTT

V: TRBV30
J: TRBJ2-1
D: NA
size: few
CDR3: CAWSEGNEQFF
DNA: TGTGCCTGGAGTGAGGGGAATGAGCAGTTCTTC

V: TRBV4-3
J: TRBJ2-7
D: NA
size: few
CDR3: CASSQETANEQYF
DNA: TGCGCCAGCAGCCAAGAGACGGCCAACGAGCAGTACTTC

V: TRBV9
J: TRBJ2-7
D: TRBD2
size: NA
CDR3: CASSVSSGSHEQYF
DNA: TGTGCCAGCAGCGTATCAAGCGGGAGCCACGAGCAGTACTTC

V: TRBV15
J: TRBJ1-5
D: TRBD1
size: NA
CDR3: CATSSWTGAGQPQHF
DNA: TGTGCCACCAGCAGCTGGACAGGGGCAGGGCAGCCCCAGCATTTT

V: TRBV27
J: TRBJ2-3
D: NA
size: NA
CDR3: CASSPSRPDTQYF
DNA: TGTGCCAGCAGCCCCTCCAGGCCAGATACGCAGTATTTT

V: TRBV9
J: TRBJ2-5
D: NA
size: few
CDR3: CASSTGGDQETQYF
DNA: TGTGCCAGCAGCACAGGGGGGGACCAAGAGACCCAGTACTTC

V: TRBV10-3
J: TRBJ2-3
D: NA
size: NA
CDR3: CAINGGGTDTQYF
DNA: TGTGCCATCAATGGCGGAGGAACAGATACGCAGTATTTT